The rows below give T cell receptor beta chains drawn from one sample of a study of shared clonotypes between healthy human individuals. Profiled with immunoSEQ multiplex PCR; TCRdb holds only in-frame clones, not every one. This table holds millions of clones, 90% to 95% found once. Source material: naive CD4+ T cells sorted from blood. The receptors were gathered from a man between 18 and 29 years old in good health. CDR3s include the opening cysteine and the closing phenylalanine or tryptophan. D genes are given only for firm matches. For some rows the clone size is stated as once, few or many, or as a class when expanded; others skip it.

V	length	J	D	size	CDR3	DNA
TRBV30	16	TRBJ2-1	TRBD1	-	CAWKGGTGQTYNEQFF	TGTGCCTGGAAAGGGGGGACAGGACAGACCTACAATGAGCAGTTCTTC
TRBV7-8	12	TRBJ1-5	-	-	CASSLALQPQHF	TGTGCCAGCAGCTTAGCACTTCAGCCCCAGCATTTT
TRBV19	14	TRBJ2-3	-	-	CASSIEGSTDTQYF	TGTGCCAGTAGTATAGAAGGGAGCACAGATACGCAGTATTTT
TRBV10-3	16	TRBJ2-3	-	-	CAISPGTSKSSDTQYF	TGTGCCATCAGCCCCGGGACCTCAAAAAGTTCGGATACGCAGTATTTT
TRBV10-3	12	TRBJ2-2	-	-	CAISLNTGELFF	TGTGCCATCAGTCTAAACACCGGGGAGCTGTTTTTT
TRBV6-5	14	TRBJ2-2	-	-	CASSRPPEAGELFF	TGTGCCAGCAGTCGACCCCCGGAGGCCGGGGAGCTGTTTTTT
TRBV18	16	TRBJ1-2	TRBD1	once	CASSSESVDRGRGYTF	TGTGCCAGCTCATCCGAATCCGTAGACAGGGGGAGAGGCTACACCTTC
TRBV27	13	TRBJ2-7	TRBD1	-	CASRRDSPYEQYF	TGTGCCAGCAGACGGGACAGCCCCTACGAGCAGTACTTC
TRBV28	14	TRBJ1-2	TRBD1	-	CASSPGQLFYGYTF	TGTGCCAGCAGCCCGGGACAGTTATTCTATGGCTACACCTTC
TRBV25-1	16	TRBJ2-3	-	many	CASSDLGRSPSDTQYF	TGTGCCAGCAGTGACTTGGGCAGGTCTCCCTCGGATACGCAGTATTTT
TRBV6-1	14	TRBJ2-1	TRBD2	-	CASSVLAGDYEQFF	TGTGCCAGCAGTGTGCTAGCGGGAGACTATGAGCAGTTCTTC
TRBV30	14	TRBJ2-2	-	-	CAWSVYRLTGELFF	TGTGCCTGGAGTGTTTATAGACTCACCGGGGAGCTGTTTTTT
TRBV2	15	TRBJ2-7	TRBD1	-	CASSNAGTGIHEQYF	TGTGCCAGCAGTAATGCCGGGACAGGGATCCACGAGCAGTACTTC
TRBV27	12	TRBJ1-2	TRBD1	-	CASRDRGHGYTF	TGTGCCAGCAGGGACAGGGGACATGGCTACACCTTC
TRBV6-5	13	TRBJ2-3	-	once	CASTWTETDTQYF	TGTGCCAGCACCTGGACGGAAACAGATACGCAGTATTTT